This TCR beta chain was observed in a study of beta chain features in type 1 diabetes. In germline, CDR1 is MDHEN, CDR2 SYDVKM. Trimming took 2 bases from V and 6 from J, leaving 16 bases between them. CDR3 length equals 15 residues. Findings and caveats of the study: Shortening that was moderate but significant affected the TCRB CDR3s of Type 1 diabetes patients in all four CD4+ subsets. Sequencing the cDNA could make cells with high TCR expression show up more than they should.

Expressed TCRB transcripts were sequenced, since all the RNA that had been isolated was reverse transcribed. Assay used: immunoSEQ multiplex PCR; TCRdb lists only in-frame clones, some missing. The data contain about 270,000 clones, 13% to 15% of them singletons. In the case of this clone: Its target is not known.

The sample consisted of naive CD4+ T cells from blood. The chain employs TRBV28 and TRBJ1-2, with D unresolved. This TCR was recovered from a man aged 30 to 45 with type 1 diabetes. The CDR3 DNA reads TGTGCCAGCAGTTTAGTGAACGCGCGTGTAAATGGCTACACCTTC. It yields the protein CASSLVNARVNGYTF.